This T cell receptor (beta chain) was observed in a study of T cell responses to AZD1222 COVID-19 vaccine. CDR3 length: 16 amino acids. Trimming took 2 bases from V and 5 from J, leaving 17 bases between them. Germline V gene data show CDR1 as LGHNT and CDR2 as FRNRAP. This table comes from immunoSEQ multiplex PCR, and its TCRdb copy is limited to in-frame clones, with some not included. Among 77,000 or so clones listed, 75% to 90% were seen once. Sequenced material: peripheral blood, taken on day 0 of AZD1222 vaccination. The receptor was isolated from an adult in good health. The chain couples TRBV12-5 to TRBJ2-3; D is possibly TRBD2 (5 bases). The DNA for the CDR3 is TGTGCTAGTGGTTTGACCCGAACTAGTGGGCTAGATACGCAGTATTTT. It codes for CASGLTRTSGLDTQYF.